This T cell receptor beta chain derives from a study of OX40 agonist ivuxolimab in advanced cancers. The CDR3 runs 15 residues. The germline V gene has CDR1 SGHVS and CDR2 FQNEAQ. The V end was cut by 1 base, the J end by 4 bases, with 11 bases between. Study findings and constraints: There was clonal expansion of CD4+ and CD8+ blood T cells by week 6 at 0.1 to 3.0 mg/kg.

Sequencing was performed with immunoSEQ multiplex PCR; in TCRdb, only in-frame clones are kept and a portion is missing. Of 65,000 to 80,000 clones detected, about 84% appear once; the ten largest clones hold 0.6% to 0.8%. A note on this clone: The target antigen is unknown.

Sampling of blood occurred at baseline, cycle 4 day 1, and cycle 7 day 1. This TCR derives from an adult with an advanced solid tumor such as melanoma, head and neck, liver or kidney cancer. Sequencing used CD4+ or CD8+ T cells sorted from blood, obtained in a trial of the OX40 agonist ivuxolimab. The V call is TRBV7-8, the J call TRBJ1-5; no reliable D call. For the CDR3, the DNA is TGTGCCAGCAGCTTAGTGGGCGGCCAAAATCAGCCCCAGCATTTT. Its translation: CASSLVGGQNQPQHF.